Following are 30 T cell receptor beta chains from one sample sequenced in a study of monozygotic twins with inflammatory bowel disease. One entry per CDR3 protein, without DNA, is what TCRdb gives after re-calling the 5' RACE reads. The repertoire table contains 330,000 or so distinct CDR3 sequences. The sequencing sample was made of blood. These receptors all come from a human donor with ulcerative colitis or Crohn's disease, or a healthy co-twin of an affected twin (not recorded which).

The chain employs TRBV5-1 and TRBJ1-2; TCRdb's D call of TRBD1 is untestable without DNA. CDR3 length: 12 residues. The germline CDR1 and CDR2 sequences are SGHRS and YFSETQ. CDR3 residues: CASSLGEHGYTF.

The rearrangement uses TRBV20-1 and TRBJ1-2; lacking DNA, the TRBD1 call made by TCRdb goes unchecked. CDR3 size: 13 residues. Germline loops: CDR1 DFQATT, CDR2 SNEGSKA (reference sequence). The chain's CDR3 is CSATRQSRYGYTF.

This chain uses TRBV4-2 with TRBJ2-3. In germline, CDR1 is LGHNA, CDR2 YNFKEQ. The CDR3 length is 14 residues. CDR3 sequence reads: CASSQDGNSDTQYF.

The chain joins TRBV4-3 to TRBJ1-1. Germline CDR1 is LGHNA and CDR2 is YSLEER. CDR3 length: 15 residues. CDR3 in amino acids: CASSQEIGWNTEAFF.

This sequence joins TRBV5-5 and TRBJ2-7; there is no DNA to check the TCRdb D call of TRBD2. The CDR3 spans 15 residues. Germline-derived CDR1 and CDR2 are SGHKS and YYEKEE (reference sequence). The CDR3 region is CASSSPGLADYEQYF. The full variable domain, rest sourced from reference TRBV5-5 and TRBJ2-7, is DAGVTQSPTHLIKTRGQQVTLRCSPISGHKSVSWYQQVLGQGPQFIFQYYEKEERGRGNFPDRFSARQFPNYSSELNVNALLLGDSALYLCASSSPGLADYEQYFGPGTRLTVT.

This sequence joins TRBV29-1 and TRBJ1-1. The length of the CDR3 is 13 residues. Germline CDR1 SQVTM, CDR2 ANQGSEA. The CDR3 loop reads CRVDRDFGGEAFF.

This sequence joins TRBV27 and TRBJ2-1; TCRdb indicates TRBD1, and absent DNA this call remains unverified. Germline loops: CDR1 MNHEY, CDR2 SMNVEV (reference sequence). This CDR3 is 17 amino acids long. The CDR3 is CASSRRVGTRDYNEQFF.

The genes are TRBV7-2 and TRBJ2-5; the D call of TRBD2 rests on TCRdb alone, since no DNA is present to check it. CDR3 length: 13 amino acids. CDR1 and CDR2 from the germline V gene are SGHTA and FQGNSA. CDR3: CASSQRTRETQYF.

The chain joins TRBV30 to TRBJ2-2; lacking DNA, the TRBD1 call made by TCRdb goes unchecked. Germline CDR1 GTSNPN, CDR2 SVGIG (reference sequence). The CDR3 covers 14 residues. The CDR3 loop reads CAWRGTENAGELFF.

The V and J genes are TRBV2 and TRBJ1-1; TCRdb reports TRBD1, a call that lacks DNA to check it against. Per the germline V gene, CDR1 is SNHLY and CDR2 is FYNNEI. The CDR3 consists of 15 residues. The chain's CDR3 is CASIPPRTKRTEAFF.

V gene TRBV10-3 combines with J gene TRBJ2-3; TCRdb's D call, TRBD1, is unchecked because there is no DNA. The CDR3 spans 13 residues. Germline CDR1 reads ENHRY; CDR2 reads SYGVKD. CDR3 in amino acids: CAISGQGEDTQYF.

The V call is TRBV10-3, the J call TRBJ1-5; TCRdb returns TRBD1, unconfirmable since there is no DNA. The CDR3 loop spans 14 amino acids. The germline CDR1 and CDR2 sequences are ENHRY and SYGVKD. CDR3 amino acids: CAISGQAVNQPQHF.

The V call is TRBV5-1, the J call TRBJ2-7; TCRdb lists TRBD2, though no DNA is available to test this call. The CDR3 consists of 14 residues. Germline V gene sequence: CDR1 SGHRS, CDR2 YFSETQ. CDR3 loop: CASSELAAGYEQYF.

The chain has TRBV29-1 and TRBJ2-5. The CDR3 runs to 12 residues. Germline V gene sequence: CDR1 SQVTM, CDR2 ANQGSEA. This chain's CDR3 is CSVEALGETQYF. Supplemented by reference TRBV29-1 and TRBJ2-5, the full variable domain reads SAVISQKPSRDICQRGTSLTIQCQVDSQVTMMFWYRQQPGQSLTLIATANQGSEATYESGFVIDKFPISRPNLTFSTLTVSNMSPEDSSIYLCSVEALGETQYFGPGTRLLVL.

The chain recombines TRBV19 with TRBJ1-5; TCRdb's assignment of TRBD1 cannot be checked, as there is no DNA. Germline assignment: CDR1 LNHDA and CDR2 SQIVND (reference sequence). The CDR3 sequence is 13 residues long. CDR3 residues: CASSPDRDQPQHF.

This CDR3 is CASSTLTSGRTDTQYF. The chain links TRBV21-1 to TRBJ2-3; the D gene TCRdb calls, TRBD2, cannot be checked with no DNA. TRBV21-1 is labeled a pseudogene. This CDR3 contains 16 residues.

Here the CDR3 reads CASSQGLSNQPQHF. The V and J genes are TRBV4-3 and TRBJ1-5. From germline, CDR1 is LGHNA and CDR2 YSLEER. The CDR3 extends over 14 amino acids.

This CDR3 reads CASSLAGLNIDTQYF. This chain connects TRBV7-9 to TRBJ2-3; the D call of TRBD2 rests on TCRdb alone, since no DNA is present to check it. There are 15 residues in the CDR3. CDR1 SEHNR and CDR2 FQNEAQ come from the germline V gene (reference sequence).

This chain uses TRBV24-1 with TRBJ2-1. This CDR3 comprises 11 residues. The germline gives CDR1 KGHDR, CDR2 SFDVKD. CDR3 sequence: CATSDFAEQFF.

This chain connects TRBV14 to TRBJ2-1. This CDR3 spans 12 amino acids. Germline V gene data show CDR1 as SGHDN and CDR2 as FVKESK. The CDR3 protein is CASSQEVSEQFF.

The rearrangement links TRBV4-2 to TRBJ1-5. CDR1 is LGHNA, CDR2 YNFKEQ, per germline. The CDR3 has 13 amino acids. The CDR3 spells CASSQDWNQPQHF.

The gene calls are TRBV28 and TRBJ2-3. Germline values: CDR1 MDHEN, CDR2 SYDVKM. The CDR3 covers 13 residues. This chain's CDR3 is CASSGYVTDTQYF.

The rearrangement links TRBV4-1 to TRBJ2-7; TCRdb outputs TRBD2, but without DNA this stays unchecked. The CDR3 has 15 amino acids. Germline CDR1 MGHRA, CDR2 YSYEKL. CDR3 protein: CASSQLAGGDYEQYF.

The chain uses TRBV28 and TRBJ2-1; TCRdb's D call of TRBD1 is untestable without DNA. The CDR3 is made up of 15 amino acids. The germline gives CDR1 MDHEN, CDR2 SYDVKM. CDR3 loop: CASSSPAGASQEQFF.

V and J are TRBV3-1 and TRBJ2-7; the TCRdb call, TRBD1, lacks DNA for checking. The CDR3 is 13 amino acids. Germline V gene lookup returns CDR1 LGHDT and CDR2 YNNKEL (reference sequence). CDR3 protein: CAGSPRQDKEQYF.

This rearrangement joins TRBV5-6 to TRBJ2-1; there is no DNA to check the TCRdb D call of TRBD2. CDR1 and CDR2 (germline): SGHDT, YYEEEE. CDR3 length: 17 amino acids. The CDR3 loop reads CASSLSGAGLASNEQFF.

The CDR3 sequence: CASSSRPDQPQHF. V and J are TRBV27 and TRBJ1-5. The length of the CDR3 is 13 residues. In germline, CDR1 is MNHEY, CDR2 SMNVEV (reference sequence).

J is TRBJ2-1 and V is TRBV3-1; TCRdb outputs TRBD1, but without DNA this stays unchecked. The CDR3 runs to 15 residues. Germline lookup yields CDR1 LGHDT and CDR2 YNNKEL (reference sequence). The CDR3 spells CASSQEGDGDNEQFF.

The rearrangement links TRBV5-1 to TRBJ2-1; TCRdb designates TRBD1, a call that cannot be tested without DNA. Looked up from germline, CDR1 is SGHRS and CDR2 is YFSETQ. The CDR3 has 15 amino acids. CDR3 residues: CASSGTGISYNEQFF.

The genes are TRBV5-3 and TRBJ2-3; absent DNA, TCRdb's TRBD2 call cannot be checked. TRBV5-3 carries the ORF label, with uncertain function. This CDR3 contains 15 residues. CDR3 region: CARSLVASGTDTQYF.